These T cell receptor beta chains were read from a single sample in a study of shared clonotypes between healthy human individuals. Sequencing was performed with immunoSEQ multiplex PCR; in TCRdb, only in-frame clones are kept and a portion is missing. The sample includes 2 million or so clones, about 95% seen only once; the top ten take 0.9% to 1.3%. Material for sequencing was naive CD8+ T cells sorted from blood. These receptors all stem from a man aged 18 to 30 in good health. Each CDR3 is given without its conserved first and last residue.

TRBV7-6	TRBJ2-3	ASSHRPTGPSSTDTQY
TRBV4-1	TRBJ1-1	ASSPLGQASNTEAF
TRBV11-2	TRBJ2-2	ASSLSQREMGGELF
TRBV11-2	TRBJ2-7	ASSSAGWGI
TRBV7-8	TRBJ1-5	ASSWGWGSAQH
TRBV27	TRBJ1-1	ASRVAWGNTEAF
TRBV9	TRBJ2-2	ASSVAGEDGAGELF
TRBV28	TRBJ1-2	ASSFETGGVYYGYT
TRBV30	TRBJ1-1	AWTGGSEAF
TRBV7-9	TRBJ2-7	ASSLDIGTGGLSYEQY
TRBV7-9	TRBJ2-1	ASSCEWCSSYNEQF
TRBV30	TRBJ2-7	AWSAGFGSEQY
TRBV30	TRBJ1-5	AWSAGGGSNQPQH
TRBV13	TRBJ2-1	ASSPGAGTYNEQF
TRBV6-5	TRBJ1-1	ASRTGANQAF
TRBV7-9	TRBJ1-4	ASSPTTGAANEKLF
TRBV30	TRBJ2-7	AWNSGSSYEQY
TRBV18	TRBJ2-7	ASSSPGPPYYEQY
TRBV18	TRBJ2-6	ASSPSGTGIQGGANVLT
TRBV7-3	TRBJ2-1	ASSLSGGSYNEQF
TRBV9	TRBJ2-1	ASSPFLAGGYNEQF
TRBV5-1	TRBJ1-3	ASIRSGSGITIY
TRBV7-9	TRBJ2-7	ASRGRNYEQY
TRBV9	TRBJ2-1	ASSVAIAGVNYNEQF
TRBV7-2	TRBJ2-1	ASSLMGGSYNEQF
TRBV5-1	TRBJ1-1	ASSPGQGITEAF
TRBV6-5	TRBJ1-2	ASSYGGSGNYGYT
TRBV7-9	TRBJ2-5	ASSSASGQETQY
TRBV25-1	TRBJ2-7	ASSDYGGDSYEQY
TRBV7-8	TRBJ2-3	ASSSGGDTQY
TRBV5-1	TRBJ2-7	ASRSEASGAYEQY
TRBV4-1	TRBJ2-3	ASSQVASTSTDTQY
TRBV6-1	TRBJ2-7	ASSEASGREDYEQY
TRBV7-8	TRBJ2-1	ASSAIGTNSYNEQF
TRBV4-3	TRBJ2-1	ASSLDSGPYNEQF